A selection of T cell receptor beta chains follows, all from one sample in a study of blood T cells in healthy people across ages. TCRdb analysed the 5' RACE reads with MiXCR anew, one entry per CDR3 protein. The table includes 1 million or so distinct CDR3 sequences, 35% to 55% detected once. Material for sequencing was blood. The receptors were gathered from a woman in her fifties or sixties in good health. Each CDR3 is given without its conserved first and last residue. Each record gives: J gene, D gene, V gene, CDR3 protein. A D gene is named only where the DNA matches it firmly.

>TRBJ2-3|.|TRBV25-1
ASSATDTQY
>TRBJ2-7|TRBD2|TRBV6-2/TRBV6-3
ASSYPGLTYEQY
>TRBJ2-1|.|TRBV6-6
ASSGSGDKSYNEQF
>TRBJ2-1|.|TRBV9
ASSVAIRAENEQF
>TRBJ2-7|.|TRBV25-1
ASSGDGYEQY
>TRBJ2-3|.|TRBV11-2
AGSFFADTQY
>TRBJ2-5|TRBD1|TRBV7-3
ASSSTGTVGETQY
>TRBJ2-7|TRBD1|TRBV28
ASSYLGTGNDEQY
>TRBJ1-1|TRBD1|TRBV29-1
SVGGQGRGSNTEAF
>TRBJ1-5|.|TRBV29-1
SVAGSQPQH
>TRBJ1-4|.|TRBV5-1
ASSPTKGGAEKLF
>TRBJ2-1|TRBD2|TRBV6-5
ASSYSPSGNNEQF
>TRBJ2-3|.|TRBV12-5
ASGLVRDWREQTDTQY
>TRBJ1-2|.|TRBV7-2
ASSLEAGQNYGYT
>TRBJ2-5|TRBD2|TRBV11-3
ASSLGAGGYNEQY
>TRBJ2-7|TRBD1|TRBV28
ASRLPTGQGRHEQY
>TRBJ2-1|.|TRBV6-5
ASSYSNEQF
>TRBJ2-3|TRBD1|TRBV10-3
AISEAQGASTDTQY
>TRBJ2-1|TRBD2|TRBV28
ASSLPPGLAGVAEQF
>TRBJ2-1|.|TRBV14
ASSQDPFNEQF
>.|.|TRBV5-1
ASSLEALRDGETQY
>TRBJ2-3|TRBD2|TRBV27
ASSSPSGGGGDTQY
>TRBJ2-7|.|TRBV20-1
SAREASRTYEQY
>TRBJ2-3|TRBD2|TRBV30
AWSIGLAGNTDTQY
>TRBJ2-7|TRBD2|TRBV4-2
ASSQVLAEGTYEQY
>TRBJ2-3|.|TRBV18
ASSPLVPQGLTDTQY
>TRBJ2-7|.|TRBV7-2
ASSLDRQSYEQY
>TRBJ2-1|TRBD1|TRBV12-3/TRBV12-4
ASSASGTGGNEQF
>TRBJ2-2|TRBD2|TRBV20-1
SARDRQTSGTNTGELF
>TRBJ2-3|TRBD2|TRBV20-1
SADLAGGDTQY
>TRBJ2-7|.|TRBV28
ASSLTAGPRSYEQY
>TRBJ2-7|.|TRBV9
ASSSRGLLDEQY
>TRBJ2-1|TRBD2|TRBV20-1
SAKPSGSYNEQF
>TRBJ2-4|TRBD1|TRBV29-1
SVERGGENIQY
>TRBJ2-7|.|TRBV6-5
ASSSRSYEQY
>TRBJ2-5|.|TRBV20-1
SARVEGPGETQY
>TRBJ2-1|TRBD2|TRBV30
AWSLGLAGVGYEQF
>TRBJ2-2|TRBD2|TRBV29-1
SAGLAGDTGELF
>TRBJ1-2|.|TRBV28
AGSLTLGYGYT
>TRBJ2-7|.|TRBV5-1
ASSYYSDSSYEQY
>TRBJ2-3|TRBD2|TRBV5-1
ASSLAGLAGDHTDTQY
>TRBJ2-3|.|TRBV2
ARRSGSTDTQY
>TRBJ2-5|.|TRBV28
ASGETQY
>.|.|TRBV6-1
ASSPTGFLDEQY
>TRBJ2-7|TRBD2|TRBV6-2/TRBV6-3
ASVPSGSYEQY
>TRBJ2-3|TRBD2|TRBV7-2
ASSWSGAGGTDTQY
>TRBJ2-1|TRBD2|TRBV12-3/TRBV12-4
ASSHRGAGGGNEQF
>TRBJ2-7|.|TRBV27
ASSSFPGYEQY
>TRBJ2-5|TRBD2|TRBV14
ASSHGLAGRKETQY
>TRBJ2-5|TRBD2|TRBV6-5
ASSYKAGALETQY
>TRBJ2-7|TRBD1|TRBV10-3
AISEGQGPYEQY
>TRBJ2-1|TRBD2|TRBV7-9
ASSPTSGRASSYNEQF
>TRBJ1-4|.|TRBV4-2
ASSQETPGINEKLF
>TRBJ2-7|.|TRBV28
ASSLRPTVSSYEQY
>TRBJ1-5|.|TRBV12-3/TRBV12-4
ASSKGEPQH